These 7 T cell receptor beta chains share one sample of origin, sequenced in a study of T cell responses to AZD1222 COVID-19 vaccine. Profiling relied on immunoSEQ multiplex PCR, and the TCRdb table lists in-frame clones only, not all of them. Altogether 150,000 to 200,000 clones are present, over 80% being singletons, with the ten largest covering around 0.98%. The input for sequencing was peripheral blood, taken 28 days after the second dose of the MenACWY control vaccine. These receptors came from an adult who received the MenACWY meningococcal vaccine as a control.

This chain links TRBV6-2 or TRBV6-3 with TRBJ1-6; 7 bases align to TRBD1. The CDR3 has 14 amino acids. Germline-derived CDR1 and CDR2 are MNHEY and SVGEGT. The V segment lost 4 bases and the J segment 9 bases; nucleotides outside the gene matches: 6. CDR3 coding DNA: TGTGCCAGCAGTTTCGGGACAGTGGTTTCACCCCTCCACTTT. It codes for CASSFGTVVSPLHF.

The rearrangement joins TRBV5-6 to TRBJ1-2, with a weak D call TRBD1 (5 bases). This CDR3 has 13 residues. Trimming took off 2 bases at V and 7 bases at J, with 12 bases between the two ends. Germline CDR1 is SGHDT and CDR2 is YYEEEE. CDR3 bases: TGTGCCAGCAGCTTTACGGGGGAGGCTGGCTACACCTTC. Translation gives CASSFTGEAGYTF.

As regards this clone: Other nucleotide sequences from this sample produce the same CDR3. V and J are TRBV5-4 and TRBJ1-5; D is possibly TRBD1 (5 bases). V lost 0 bases to trimming and J lost 3 bases, with 7 bases between them. There are 14 residues in the CDR3. CDR1 and CDR2 from the germline V gene are SGHNT and YYREEE (reference sequence). CDR3 loop: CASSLAGINQPQHF. CDR3 bases: TGTGCCAGCAGCTTGGCAGGGATCAATCAGCCCCAGCATTTT.

The chain combines TRBV7-8 with TRBJ1-5; D gene uncertain. The CDR3 has 13 residues. Germline V lookup: CDR1 SGHVS, CDR2 FQNEAQ. The V and J ends lost 5 bases and 4 bases respectively, with 9 bases between them. CDR3 in amino acids: CASSASLNQPQHF. Here the CDR3 DNA reads TGTGCCAGCAGCGCTTCTCTAAATCAGCCCCAGCATTTT.

The genes are TRBV28 and TRBJ2-1; 16 bases are a match to TRBD2. CDR3 size: 14 residues. CDR1 is MDHEN and CDR2 is SYDVKM in the germline V gene. V dropped 8 bases and J dropped 8; count of bases not matched to a gene: 3. The CDR3 coding sequence is TGTGCCAGCGAAGGGACTAGCGGGGGGGATGAGCAGTTCTTC. This translates into CASEGTSGGDEQFF.

V is TRBV5-6 and J is TRBJ1-1; D is unclear. The germline V gene encodes CDR1 SGHDT and CDR2 YYEEEE. The ends were cut back, 4 bases at V and 5 bases at J, with 15 bases in the middle. CDR3 size: 14 residues. The CDR3 region has the DNA TGTGCCAGCAGCCTCAAGATACGAGGAACTGAAGCTTTCTTT. Protein sequence: CASSLKIRGTEAFF.

This chain joins TRBV7-2 and TRBJ1-1, with D unclear. Germline-derived CDR1 and CDR2 are SGHTA and FQGNSA. Trimming pared 4 bases from V and 5 bases from J, leaving 14 bases between. The CDR3 totals 14 residues. CDR3 amino acids: CASSSWAGKTEAFF. In nucleotides, the CDR3 is TGTGCCAGCAGCTCCTGGGCGGGGAAAACTGAAGCTTTCTTT.